One and the same sample provided the 5 T cell receptor beta chains below, sequenced in a study of T cell clonotyping in hematopoietic cell transplantation. Here immunoSEQ multiplex PCR was the method, and the copy in TCRdb shows in-frame clones only, minus some. The sample holds over 7,500 clones, 95% to 97% seen once. Specimen: peripheral blood mononuclear cells, collected 100 days after allogeneic stem cell transplant. The source is a male patient over 55 who had an allogeneic stem cell transplant from a related donor, so the T cells may come from the graft donor. Some clones in this sample may be carry-over from other donors' samples.

This chain uses TRBV4-1 with TRBJ1-2, with unresolved D. This CDR3 is built from 13 residues. Looked up from germline, CDR1 is MGHRA and CDR2 is YSYEKL. V was shortened by 1 base and J by 6 bases, with 9 bases between the two germline ends. CDR3 sequence reads: CASSQGFRNGYTF. The CDR3 nucleotides read TGCGCCAGCAGCCAAGGGTTTAGGAATGGCTACACCTTC.

The chain couples TRBV30 to TRBJ2-1; 10 nucleotides line up with TRBD1. V trimming: 4 bases; J trimming: 4 bases; junction bases outside the gene matches: 7. Germline CDR1 GTSNPN, CDR2 SVGIG (reference sequence). The CDR3 contains 15 residues. The CDR3 sequence: CAWNRGDRGYNEQFF. The CDR3 coding sequence is TGTGCCTGGAACCGGGGGGACAGGGGTTACAATGAGCAGTTCTTC.

The chain employs TRBV28 and TRBJ2-7, with D uncertain. In germline, CDR1 is MDHEN, CDR2 SYDVKM. V was pared by 7 bases and J by 0 bases, with 10 bases between. This CDR3 spans 13 amino acids. The DNA for the CDR3 is TGTGCCAGCACCCTCGCCCCCTCCTACGAGCAGTACTTC. Its protein product is CASTLAPSYEQYF.

The chain carries TRBV29-1 and TRBJ1-1; D may be TRBD1 (5 bases). With 7 bases removed from V and 3 bases from J, the gap between germline ends came to 12 bases. This CDR3 comprises 12 residues. Germline V gene lookup returns CDR1 SQVTM and CDR2 ANQGSEA. In DNA form, the CDR3 reads TGCAGCGCCGGGGGGATGGACACTGAAGCTTTCTTT. It translates to CSAGGMDTEAFF. Variable domain in full (rest from reference TRBV29-1 and TRBJ1-1): SAVISQKPSRDICQRGTSLTIQCQVDSQVTMMFWYRQQPGQSLTLIATANQGSEATYESGFVIDKFPISRPNLTFSTLTVSNMSPEDSSIYLCSAGGMDTEAFFGQGTRLTVV.

The chain links TRBV27 to TRBJ1-6; no clear D. Between the trimmed V and J ends, which lost 2 bases and 0 bases, there was a span of 11 bases. CDR1 and CDR2 (germline): MNHEY, SMNVEV (reference sequence). The CDR3 length is 17 residues. CDR3 in amino acids: CASSLDRQVSYNSPLHF. CDR3 DNA sequence: TGTGCCAGCAGTTTAGATCGGCAGGTCTCCTATAATTCACCCCTCCACTTT.